This T cell receptor beta chain was obtained from a study of OX40 agonist ivuxolimab in advanced cancers. Method: immunoSEQ multiplex PCR; TCRdb's copy keeps in-frame clones and lacks some. This table has roughly 64,000 clones, around four fifths appearing once. Study-level points and caveats: In a subset of nonresponders, normalized T-cell clonal expansion was also low.

Comments on this clone: Its specificity is unknown.

The germline V gene encodes CDR1 WNHNN and CDR2 SYGVQD (reference sequence). Between the trimmed V and J ends, which lost 4 bases and 3 bases, there was a span of 10 bases. The CDR3 spans 13 residues. Patients had blood sampled at baseline and again on cycle 4 day 1 and cycle 7 day 1. The clonotype comes from an adult with an advanced solid tumor such as melanoma, head and neck, liver or kidney cancer. The source material was CD4+ or CD8+ T cells sorted from blood, sampled in a trial of the OX40 agonist ivuxolimab. The chain is built from TRBV10-1 and TRBJ2-7, with D tentatively TRBD2 (5 bases). CDR3: CASSGPSNYEQYF. In DNA form, the CDR3 reads TGCGCCAGCAGTGGTCCTAGCAACTACGAGCAGTACTTC.